This passage covers 17 T cell receptor beta chains from one sample sequenced in a study of OX40 agonist ivuxolimab in advanced cancers. Assay used: immunoSEQ multiplex PCR; TCRdb lists only in-frame clones, some missing. The sample records about 110,000 clones, approximately 90% being singletons. Sample: CD4+ or CD8+ T cells sorted from blood, taken in a trial of the OX40 agonist ivuxolimab. Source of these receptors: an adult with an advanced solid tumor such as melanoma, head and neck, liver or kidney cancer.

The CDR3 DNA reads as TGTGCCTGGAGTGTTGGGGTAGGAGAGACCGGGGAGCTGTTTTTT. As protein: CAWSVGVGETGELFF. The gene calls are TRBV30 and TRBJ2-2; D remains unclear. The V gene's germline CDR1 is GTSNPN and CDR2 SVGIG (reference sequence). CDR3 size: 15 residues. V was clipped by 0 bases and J by 5 bases, with 13 bases between them.

V is TRBV10-1 and J is TRBJ2-7, with TRBD2 identical over 9 bases. Germline CDR1 and CDR2: WNHNN and SYGVQD (reference sequence). The CDR3 has 15 amino acids. With V trimmed by 6 bases and J by 6 bases, 12 bases remained unmatched. In DNA form, the CDR3 reads TGCGCCAGCAGGTCCGGGACTAGCATAGGTCCCGAGCAGTACTTC. Protein sequence: CASRSGTSIGPEQYF.

This chain's CDR3 is CASSLDRGGGYTF. CDR3 nucleotide sequence: TGCGCCAGCAGCTTGGACAGGGGTGGCGGCTACACCTTC. The V and J genes are TRBV5-1 and TRBJ1-2, with 7 bases aligning to TRBD1. Per the germline V gene, CDR1 is SGHRS and CDR2 is YFSETQ. Trimming cost V 0 bases and J 8 bases; bases outside gene matches: 4. This CDR3 region has 13 residues.

DNA for the CDR3: TGTGCCAGCAGTTACTCGATGGAAAGGGAGTACTTC. Translation gives CASSYSMEREYF. The chain couples TRBV6-5 to TRBJ2-5; D call uncertain. CDR3 length equals 12 residues. With 0 bases removed from V and 12 bases from J, the gap between germline ends came to 11 bases. Germline loops: CDR1 MNHEY, CDR2 SVGAGI.

This sequence joins TRBV19 and TRBJ2-7, with D unclear. CDR1 and CDR2 from the germline V gene are LNHDA and SQIVND (reference sequence). CDR3 length: 13 amino acids. V was clipped by 6 bases and J by 1 base, with 10 bases between them. This CDR3 reads CASRSTESYEQYF. The DNA for the CDR3 is TGTGCCAGTAGAAGCACAGAATCCTACGAGCAGTACTTC.

This chain links TRBV7-9 with TRBJ1-2; 8 bases fit TRBD1. Germline-derived CDR1 and CDR2 are SEHNR and FQNEAQ (reference sequence). Losses at the gene ends were 2 bases for V and 6 bases for J; bases not matched to a gene: 2. This CDR3 spans 13 amino acids. The CDR3 protein is CASSLSGGDGYTF. The CDR3 nucleotides read TGTGCCAGCAGCTTATCAGGGGGCGATGGCTACACCTTC. Variable domain in full (rest from reference TRBV7-9 and TRBJ1-2): DTGVSQNPRHKITKRGQNVTFRCDPISEHNRLYWYRQTLGQGPEFLTYFQNEAQLEKSRLLSDRFSAERPKGSFSTLEIQRTEQGDSAMYLCASSLSGGDGYTFGSGTRLTVV.

The table lists this clone with a count of one. The V gene is TRBV1, the J gene TRBJ2-1; TRBD2 is taken as the D call from the table, unchecked against the DNA. TRBV1 is a recognized pseudogene. This CDR3 has 15 amino acids. The CDR3 nucleotides read TGCACCAGCAGCAGGGGACTAGCACCCGACCCCGGGCAGTTCTTC. Translating it yields CTSSRGLAPDPGQFF.

This clone was seen a single time. This sequence joins TRBV13 and TRBJ2-7, with a possible D match to TRBD1 (5 bases). CDR1 is PRHDT, CDR2 FYEKMQ, per germline (reference sequence). There are 15 residues in the CDR3. V was trimmed by 5 bases and J by 0 bases, leaving 14 bases between them. The DNA for the CDR3 is TGTGCCAGCAGCCCTAGACAGCCTAGCTCCTACGAGCAGTACTTC. As protein: CASSPRQPSSYEQYF.

The sample holds one count of this clone. This rearrangement joins TRBV9 to TRBJ2-7, with D perhaps matching TRBD2 (6 bases). The germline CDR1 and CDR2 sequences are SGDLS and YYNGEE. Deletions cut 0 bases from V and 2 bases from J, with 21 bases between. CDR3 length: 18 amino acids. CDR3 sequence reads: CASSVDPGGGPSPYEQYF. CDR3 bases: TGTGCCAGCAGCGTAGACCCCGGGGGTGGACCCTCCCCCTACGAGCAGTACTTC.

The chain recombines TRBV5-4 with TRBJ1-1, with 9 bases that match TRBD1. The V gene's germline CDR1 is SGHNT and CDR2 YYREEE (reference sequence). The CDR3 length is 16 residues. V trimming: 4 bases; J trimming: 3 bases; junction bases outside the gene matches: 10. The CDR3 region is CASSPGGDRAHTEAFF. In DNA, the CDR3 is TGTGCCAGCAGCCCCGGGGGGGACAGGGCGCACACTGAAGCTTTCTTT.

This rearrangement joins TRBV18 to TRBJ1-6; no firm D call. V was pared by 3 bases and J by 7 bases, with 4 bases between. CDR1 and CDR2 (germline): KGHSH, LQKENI. This CDR3 comprises 12 residues. In DNA form, the CDR3 reads TGTGCCAGCTCACCCCAGAATTCACCCCTCCACTTT. Protein sequence: CASSPQNSPLHF.

The chain carries TRBV7-3 and TRBJ2-3; TRBD1 matches 10 bases. CDR1 is SGHTA, CDR2 FQGTGA, per germline. The CDR3 has 17 amino acids. Trimming at V came to 0 bases and at J to 2 bases, leaving 5 bases not matched to a gene. The CDR3 region has the DNA TGTGCCAGCAGCTTAACCCAGGACAGGGGGAACACAGATACGCAGTATTTT. Its translation is CASSLTQDRGNTDTQYF.

The chain carries TRBV6-5 and TRBJ1-1; weak D call: TRBD1 (6 bases). The CDR3 is 13 amino acids. V was pared by 2 bases and J by 5 bases, with 9 bases between. The germline CDR1 and CDR2 sequences are MNHEY and SVGAGI. CDR3 loop: CASSYGGWTEAFF. CDR3 nucleotides: TGTGCCAGCAGTTACGGGGGCTGGACTGAAGCTTTCTTT.

The count of this clone is one. The chain employs TRBV10-3 and TRBJ2-7; D remains unclear. The V and J ends lost 4 bases and 2 bases respectively, with 3 bases between them. Germline V CDR1 and CDR2: ENHRY, SYGVKD. This CDR3 region has 11 residues. CDR3 bases: TGTGCCATCAGTGGTACCTACGAGCAGTACTTC. Translated, it gives CAISGTYEQYF.

The chain joins TRBV6-1 to TRBJ2-5, with 10 bases that match TRBD1. Germline V CDR1 and CDR2: MNHNS, SASEGT. The CDR3 loop spans 14 amino acids. Germline trimming cut 11 bases from V and 4 bases from J; bases unmatched to any gene: 10. CDR3 protein: CAGGTGDIAETQYF. In nucleotides, the CDR3 is TGTGCCGGCGGGACAGGGGATATAGCAGAGACCCAGTACTTC.

The rearrangement uses TRBV30 and TRBJ2-3, with 8 bases aligning to TRBD2. In germline, CDR1 is GTSNPN, CDR2 SVGIG (reference sequence). The CDR3 totals 15 residues. The ends lost 3 bases at V and 2 bases at J; junction bases unmatched: 7. In DNA form, the CDR3 reads TGTGCCTGGAGCCCCCTAGCGGGCGCCACAGATACGCAGTATTTT. Translated, it gives CAWSPLAGATDTQYF.

The gene calls are TRBV30 and TRBJ2-3; D gene uncertain. The V end was cut by 0 bases, the J end by 3 bases, with 7 bases between. The CDR3 consists of 13 residues. The germline CDR1 and CDR2 sequences are GTSNPN and SVGIG (reference sequence). CDR3 region: CAWSVKGTDTQYF. The CDR3 nucleotides read TGTGCCTGGAGTGTAAAAGGTACAGATACGCAGTATTTT.